This T cell receptor (beta chain) was sequenced for a study of spatial heterogeneity in lung cancer. Study context: Beta-chain sequences consistently outnumbered alpha-chain sequences in detection. Regarding the study as a whole: Of the expanded TCRs, ubiquitous and regional counts tracked the counts of ubiquitous and regional nonsynonymous mutations, respectively. Tumors with more nonsynonymous mutations had more expanded intratumoral alpha and beta TCRs.

In regard to this clonotype: Antigen: not known.

The CDR3 has 15 residues. CDR1 and CDR2 from the germline V gene are MGHRA and YSYEKL. V was clipped by 1 base and J by 10 bases; unmatched bases: 4. Each CDR3 protein gets one entry after TCRdb re-called the 5' RACE reads with MiXCR. The sample lists 3,000 to 4,000 distinct CDR3 sequences, 7% to 10% occurring once. The sample's time point: sample taken at primary tumor resection. The TCR was taken from a male donor with early-stage non-small cell lung cancer. The chain uses TRBV4-1 and TRBJ2-1; 13 bases are shared with TRBD2. The sample was lung tumor tissue, taken at surgery. As DNA, the CDR3 is TGCGCCAGCAGCCAAGGACTAGCGGGAGGACAAGAGCAGTTCTTC. This gives the protein CASSQGLAGGQEQFF.